Below are 23 T cell receptor beta chains sequenced from a single sample in a study of blood T cell repertoires in COVID-19 (dated by TCRdb to 2020 to 2022). Library preparation used the immunoSEQ multiplex PCR assay. TCRdb retrieved this table from immuneACCESS and kept in-frame rearrangements only. Not all clones are present; in checked studies, unresolved V genes account for under half, and no reason is known for the remainder. The table for this sample lists 150,000 to 200,000 clones; 80% to 90% of them were counted only once. The ten largest make up 8% to 10% of the sample. Material: peripheral blood. These receptors all come from a man in his 60s with acute or convalescent COVID-19.

This CDR3 is CASSSGGEDGEKLFF. In nucleotides, the CDR3 is TGTGCCAGCAGTTCGGGGGGCGAGGACGGCGAAAAACTGTTTTTT. The chain uses TRBV28 and TRBJ1-4; possibly TRBD1 for D (6 bases). This CDR3 is built from 15 residues. V lost 4 bases and J lost 8, with 17 bases in between. The germline V gene has CDR1 MDHEN and CDR2 SYDVKM.

The genes are TRBV7-8 and TRBJ2-2, with 7 bases aligning to TRBD2. V shed 5 bases, J shed 5 bases, and the junction held 14 bases outside the gene matches. The CDR3 runs 17 residues. CDR1 is SGHVS and CDR2 is FQNEAQ in the germline V gene. CDR3 region: CASSPTQRDSRTGELFF. Here the CDR3 DNA reads TGTGCCAGCAGCCCGACGCAGCGGGATTCCAGAACCGGGGAGCTGTTTTTT.

This clone occurred many times. V gene TRBV3-1 (or the pseudogene TRBV3-2) combines with J gene TRBJ2-7; 10 bases agree with TRBD1. The V gene's germline CDR1 is LGHDT and CDR2 YNNKEL (reference sequence). The CDR3 sequence is 15 residues long. The J segment lost 2 bases and the V segment lost 5 bases, leaving 6 bases of the junction unmatched. CDR3 sequence (DNA): TGTGCCAGCAGCAGGACGGGACAGGGGACCTACGAGCAGTACTTC. Amino acids: CASSRTGQGTYEQYF.

The rearrangement uses TRBV7-2 and TRBJ1-2; 9 bases agree with TRBD1. Germline-derived CDR1 and CDR2 are SGHTA and FQGNSA. This CDR3 spans 16 amino acids. J lost 9 bases, V lost 1 base, and 12 bases had no gene match. CDR3 region: CASSLEQLGTGLSYTF. In DNA form, the CDR3 reads TGTGCCAGCAGCTTAGAACAACTGGGGACAGGGCTTAGCTACACCTTC.

The V call is TRBV7-9, the J call TRBJ2-2; TRBD1 might be the D (6 bases). This CDR3 spans 15 amino acids. The germline V gene encodes CDR1 SEHNR and CDR2 FQNEAQ (reference sequence). V dropped 5 bases and J dropped 7 bases, with 17 bases sitting between them. CDR3 amino acids: CASSPPVKGVGELFF. CDR3 coding DNA: TGTGCCAGCAGCCCCCCGGTGAAGGGGGTCGGGGAGCTGTTTTTT.

J is TRBJ2-1 and V is TRBV7-2; no reliable D call. The CDR3 runs to 15 residues. Looked up from germline, CDR1 is SGHTA and CDR2 is FQGNSA. V gave up 1 base and J gave up 0 bases, with 7 bases separating them. CDR3 protein: CASSLGGNSYNEQFF. The DNA for the CDR3 is TGTGCCAGCAGCTTAGGCGGTAACTCCTACAATGAGCAGTTCTTC. The variable domain in full, with the rest retrieved from reference TRBV7-2 and TRBJ2-1, is GAGVSQSPSNKVTEKGKDVELRCDPISGHTALYWYRQSLGQGLEFLIYFQGNSAPDKSGLPSDRFSAERTGGSVSTLTIQRTQQEDSAVYLCASSLGGNSYNEQFFGPGTRLTVL.

V gene TRBV27 combines with J gene TRBJ2-7, with a weak D call TRBD2 (5 bases). Germline assignment: CDR1 MNHEY and CDR2 SMNVEV (reference sequence). The CDR3 is 12 residues long. V dropped 2 bases and J dropped 6 bases, with 8 bases sitting between them. The CDR3: CASSLTGVEQYF. The CDR3 DNA reads TGTGCCAGCAGTTTAACCGGGGTCGAGCAGTACTTC.

The V call is TRBV6-1, the J call TRBJ1-2, with D possibly TRBD1 on 6 matching bases. Germline assignment: CDR1 MNHNS and CDR2 SASEGT. This CDR3 has 16 amino acids. V was shortened by 3 bases and J by 1 base, with 15 bases between the two germline ends. This chain's CDR3 is CASSDPRRRGNYGYTF. CDR3 in DNA: TGTGCCAGCAGTGATCCCCGACGCAGGGGTAACTATGGCTACACCTTC.

The chain uses TRBV3-1 (or the pseudogene TRBV3-2) and TRBJ1-2; D uncertain. This CDR3 comprises 14 residues. Per the germline V gene, CDR1 is LGHDT and CDR2 is YNNKEL (reference sequence). With 0 bases removed from V and 8 bases from J, the gap between germline ends came to 13 bases. The chain's CDR3 is CASSQDSSAGGYTF. The CDR3 nucleotides are TGTGCCAGCAGCCAAGATTCGAGTGCGGGAGGCTACACCTTC.

The J gene is TRBJ2-7, the V gene TRBV7-9; a weak D match, TRBD2 (5 bases). Trimming pared 0 bases from V and 3 bases from J, leaving 6 bases between. CDR3 length: 13 residues. Germline loops: CDR1 SEHNR, CDR2 FQNEAQ (reference sequence). CDR3 nucleotide sequence: TGTGCCAGCAGCTTAGCCGGGGTCTACGAGCAGTACTTC. This codes for CASSLAGVYEQYF.

In this sample, this clone turned up once. The J gene is TRBJ1-3, the V gene TRBV13, with a weak D call TRBD1 (5 bases). There are 15 residues in the CDR3. Per germline, CDR1 PRHDT and CDR2 FYEKMQ (reference sequence). V shed 5 bases and J shed 0 bases, with 11 bases lying between them. The CDR3: CASSLRGGSGNTIYF. The CDR3 nucleotides are TGTGCCAGCAGCCTCCGGGGGGGCTCTGGAAACACCATATATTTT. Drawing the rest from reference TRBV13 and TRBJ1-3, the complete variable domain is AAGVIQSPRHLIKEKRETATLKCYPIPRHDTVYWYQQGPGQDPQFLISFYEKMQSDKGSIPDRFSAQQFSDYHSELNMSSLELGDSALYFCASSLRGGSGNTIYFGEGSWLTVV.

The rearrangement joins TRBV12-3 or TRBV12-4 to TRBJ2-7; D is ambiguous. Trimming took off 6 bases at V and 0 bases at J, with 9 bases between the two ends. CDR3 length: 13 residues. CDR3 nucleotides: TGTGCCAGCAGAATGGCCGCCTCCTACGAGCAGTACTTC. It encodes CASRMAASYEQYF.

The V and J genes are TRBV5-1 and TRBJ2-7, with TRBD1 identical over 7 bases. CDR1 and CDR2 (germline): SGHRS, YFSETQ. This CDR3 has 14 amino acids. V dropped 0 bases and J dropped 1; count of bases not matched to a gene: 1. CDR3 coding DNA: TGCGCCAGCAGCTTGGTACAGGGGTCCTACGAGCAGTACTTC. Protein sequence: CASSLVQGSYEQYF.

This chain connects TRBV6-5 to TRBJ2-7, with 9 positions matching TRBD1. After removal of 10 bases from V and 5 bases from J, the junction contained 9 bases not matched to a gene. The CDR3 consists of 13 residues. Germline assignment: CDR1 MNHEY and CDR2 SVGAGI. CDR3 DNA sequence: TGTGCCACGCACCTGGGACAGGGTGACGAGCAGTACTTC. This encodes CATHLGQGDEQYF.

This clone turned up a few times. This chain links TRBV4-1 with TRBJ1-1; tentative D call: TRBD1 (5 bases). Germline V gives CDR1 MGHRA, CDR2 YSYEKL. The CDR3 is 17 amino acids. V was pared by 0 bases and J by 0 bases, with 14 bases between. This CDR3 is CASSQDQGMKMNTEAFF. The CDR3 DNA reads as TGCGCCAGCAGCCAAGATCAGGGTATGAAAATGAACACTGAAGCTTTCTTT.

V is TRBV14 and J is TRBJ1-2; 8 nucleotides agree with TRBD1. Germline V gene sequence: CDR1 SGHDN, CDR2 FVKESK. J was trimmed by 3 bases and V by 1 base; bases with no gene match: 10. The CDR3 runs 17 residues. The CDR3 DNA is TGTGCCAGCAGCCAAGTCCCTTGGACAGGGCCACACTATGGCTACACCTTC. It codes for CASSQVPWTGPHYGYTF.

The V and J genes are TRBV7-8 and TRBJ2-1, with TRBD2 matching 8 bases. The CDR3 is 15 residues long. V lost 3 bases and J lost 0; bases outside the gene matches: 1. Germline V gene sequence: CDR1 SGHVS, CDR2 FQNEAQ. DNA for the CDR3: TGTGCCAGCAGCTTTCGGGAGGGCTCCTACAATGAGCAGTTCTTC. Amino acid sequence: CASSFREGSYNEQFF.

J is TRBJ1-5 and V is TRBV28; 8 nucleotides line up with TRBD1. Germline V lookup: CDR1 MDHEN, CDR2 SYDVKM. With V trimmed by 6 bases and J by 7 bases, 17 bases remained unmatched. The CDR3 has 17 residues. CDR3 residues: CASRSDRQGNLGQPQHF. CDR3 in DNA: TGTGCCAGCAGGTCCGATCGACAGGGGAATCTCGGACAGCCCCAGCATTTT. The whole variable domain, filled in from reference TRBV28 and TRBJ1-5, reads DVKVTQSSRYLVKRTGEKVFLECVQDMDHENMFWYRQDPGLGLRLIYFSYDVKMKEKGDIPEGYSVSREKKERFSLILESASTNQTSMYLCASRSDRQGNLGQPQHFGDGTRLSIL.

Comments on this clone: The sample carries other DNA sequences with the same CDR3. The V and J genes are TRBV6-5 and TRBJ2-7; the match to TRBD1 covers 9 bases. V gave up 0 bases and J gave up 3 bases; unmatched junction bases: 3. Germline loops: CDR1 MNHEY, CDR2 SVGAGI. The CDR3 is 15 amino acids. CDR3 bases: TGTGCCAGCAGTTACTCAGGACAGGGGTACTACGAGCAGTACTTC. Its translation: CASSYSGQGYYEQYF.

The chain uses TRBV2 and TRBJ1-2; maybe TRBD1 (5 bases). Germline CDR1 reads SNHLY; CDR2 reads FYNNEI. The CDR3 runs 13 residues. V gave up 3 bases and J gave up 5 bases, with 10 bases separating them. The CDR3 protein is CASSDRTPYGYTF. The CDR3, as DNA: TGTGCCAGCAGTGACCGGACACCTTATGGCTACACCTTC.

The table lists this clone with a count of one. This chain joins TRBV5-1 and TRBJ2-3; TRBD2 agrees at 12 bases. The germline gives CDR1 SGHRS, CDR2 YFSETQ. Unmatched junction bases numbered 3, after V lost 5 bases and J lost 2 bases. This CDR3 contains 15 residues. The CDR3 protein is CASRRTSGTTDTQYF. Written as DNA, the CDR3 is TGCGCCAGCAGACGGACTAGCGGGACCACAGATACGCAGTATTTT.

V usage is TRBV7-9 and J usage is TRBJ1-1, with no clear D. The CDR3 sequence is 13 residues long. CDR1 and CDR2 (germline): SEHNR, FQNEAQ (reference sequence). V lost 4 bases and J lost 0, with 6 bases in between. The CDR3, as DNA: TGTGCCAGCAGCTCGGAGATGAACACTGAAGCTTTCTTT. It codes for CASSSEMNTEAFF.

CDR3 DNA sequence: TGTGCCAGCAGTTTCCAGAACATGAACACTGAAGCTTTCTTT. This sequence encodes CASSFQNMNTEAFF. This chain links TRBV28 with TRBJ1-1; D remains ambiguous. The CDR3 consists of 14 residues. Trimming removed 3 bases at V and 0 bases at J, with 8 bases between. Germline values: CDR1 MDHEN, CDR2 SYDVKM.